The rows below give T cell receptor beta chains drawn from one sample of a study of PD-L1 blockade in urothelial cancer. The protocol was immunoSEQ multiplex PCR, while the TCRdb copy is restricted to in-frame clones and leaves out a portion. The sample has about 74,000 clones, 85% to 90% seen once. Sequencing was performed on PBMCs, taken around atezolizumab (anti-PD-L1) treatment. Receptors originate from an older man with urothelial cancer. The CDR3 runs from the conserved cysteine through the conserved F or W. The D gene is left open where the match is weak. Clone size is shown for a subset of rows, as once, few, many or a class of expanded clone.

clone size,J gene,V gene,D gene,CDR3 protein,CDR3 DNA
.,TRBJ2-7,TRBV29-1,.,CSATDPGSYEQYF,TGCAGCGCCACCGACCCGGGATCCTACGAGCAGTACTTC
.,TRBJ2-7,TRBV27,TRBD2,CASSRLAGLHEQYF,TGTGCCAGCAGCCGACTAGCGGGATTACACGAGCAGTACTTC
.,TRBJ2-1,TRBV7-8,.,CASTGQGLGEQFF,TGTGCCAGCACAGGGCAGGGGCTCGGTGAGCAGTTCTTC
.,TRBJ1-3,TRBV29-1,.,CSVAGGRNTIYF,TGCAGCGTTGCCGGGGGGAGGAACACCATATATTTT
.,TRBJ2-5,TRBV5-1,.,CASSLGERTGTQYF,TGCGCCAGCAGCTTGGGGGAGAGGACGGGGACCCAGTACTTC
once,TRBJ2-1,TRBV7-3,TRBD2,CASSTRTSGEQFF,TGTGCCAGCAGCACCCGGACTAGTGGTGAGCAGTTCTTC
.,TRBJ2-7,TRBV19,TRBD2,CASSTSEAGGPYEQYF,TGTGCCAGTAGTACGTCTGAAGCGGGAGGCCCCTACGAGCAGTACTTC
.,TRBJ2-2,TRBV18,TRBD1,CASSQQGANTGELFF,TGTGCCAGCTCCCAACAGGGGGCGAACACCGGGGAGCTGTTTTTT
.,TRBJ2-1,TRBV18,TRBD1,CASSPGTVTYNEQFF,TGTGCCAGCTCGCCAGGGACAGTGACCTACAATGAGCAGTTCTTC
.,TRBJ1-1,TRBV7-9,.,CASSIGGSDMNTEAFF,TGTGCCAGCAGCATCGGGGGTTCGGACATGAACACTGAAGCTTTCTTT
once,TRBJ2-7,TRBV9,.,CASSVDGGGLYEQYF,TGTGCCAGCAGCGTAGACGGGGGTGGACTCTACGAGCAGTACTTC
few,TRBJ1-1,TRBV5-1,TRBD1,CASSSNTGQGVTEAFF,TGCGCCAGCAGCTCCAATACGGGACAGGGGGTAACTGAAGCTTTCTTT
.,TRBJ2-6,TRBV10-2,.,CASSGVRAGPAGANVLTF,TGCGCCAGCAGTGGGGTCAGGGCAGGTCCCGCTGGGGCCAACGTCCTGACTTTC
.,TRBJ1-1,TRBV11-3,.,CASSLAAGFEAFF,TGTGCCAGCAGCTTAGCGGCGGGTTTCGAAGCTTTCTTT
.,TRBJ2-1,TRBV7-7,.,CASSLAGQGEQFF,TGTGCCAGCAGCTTAGCAGGGCAGGGTGAGCAGTTCTTC
.,TRBJ2-2,TRBV28,TRBD2,CASSESGRITGELFF,TGTGCCAGCAGTGAAAGCGGGAGAATAACCGGGGAGCTGTTTTTT
few,TRBJ1-2,TRBV6-5,TRBD1,CASSPQGAHGYTF,TGTGCCAGCAGCCCACAGGGGGCGCATGGCTACACCTTC
.,TRBJ2-5,TRBV5-4,TRBD1,CASSFGVRGETQYF,TGTGCCAGCAGCTTCGGGGTCAGGGGGGAGACCCAGTACTTC
.,TRBJ1-5,TRBV19,.,CASTPWGGNQPQHF,TGTGCCAGTACTCCATGGGGAGGCAATCAGCCCCAGCATTTT
.,TRBJ1-1,TRBV19,.,CASSIPRHPGGTEAFF,TGTGCCAGTAGTATTCCCCGACACCCCGGGGGCACTGAAGCTTTCTTT
.,TRBJ2-5,TRBV5-1,TRBD2,CASSFPLAGSQETQYF,TGCGCCAGCAGCTTCCCACTAGCGGGAAGTCAGGAGACCCAGTACTTC
.,TRBJ1-1,TRBV19,TRBD1,CASSFTGTGSRSFF,TGTGCCAGTAGTTTCACCGGGACAGGGAGTCGAAGTTTCTTT
.,TRBJ2-2,TRBV5-1,.,CASRARDTSSTGELFF,TGCGCCAGCAGGGCCCGGGACACCAGTAGCACCGGGGAGCTGTTTTTT
few,TRBJ2-1,TRBV11-3,TRBD2,CASSLGGLAGNEQFF,TGTGCCAGCAGCTTAGGGGGACTAGCGGGAAATGAGCAGTTCTTC
.,TRBJ1-1,TRBV5-8,.,CASSPGQHLRNTEAFF,TGTGCCAGCAGCCCGGGACAACACTTAAGGAACACTGAAGCTTTCTTT
.,TRBJ1-1,TRBV19,.,CASSIGGGLVTEAFF,TGTGCCAGTAGTATAGGCGGGGGGCTGGTCACTGAAGCTTTCTTT
.,TRBJ1-5,TRBV6-1,TRBD1,CASRDRDRANQPQHF,TGTGCCAGCAGAGATAGGGACAGGGCCAATCAGCCCCAGCATTTT
.,TRBJ2-1,TRBV6-1,.,CASSVSGSSYNEQFF,TGTGCCAGCAGTGTTAGCGGAAGCTCCTACAATGAGCAGTTCTTC
.,TRBJ2-1,TRBV2,.,CASGAEASSYNEQFF,TGTGCCAGCGGAGCGGAAGCCAGCTCCTACAATGAGCAGTTCTTC
.,TRBJ2-3,TRBV25-1,TRBD2,CASTSIAGTGGTDTQYF,TGTGCCAGCACCTCCATAGCGGGGACCGGGGGAACAGATACGCAGTATTTT
.,TRBJ2-7,TRBV6-5,TRBD1,CASSYTDRGLAYEQYF,TGTGCCAGCAGTTACACGGACAGGGGGTTAGCCTACGAGCAGTACTTC
.,TRBJ2-7,TRBV5-1,TRBD2,CASSERTSGEGREQYF,TGCGCCAGCAGCGAAAGGACTAGCGGGGAAGGAAGGGAGCAGTACTTC
once,TRBJ2-7,TRBV5-1,TRBD2,CASSNAPSGRSYEQYF,TGCGCCAGCAGCAATGCCCCTAGCGGGAGGTCTTACGAGCAGTACTTC
once,TRBJ2-1,TRBV6-5,TRBD2,CASSLGLGNYNEQFF,TGTGCCAGCAGTTTGGGACTAGGTAATTACAATGAGCAGTTCTTC
.,TRBJ1-5,TRBV28,TRBD1,CASSLAGQDNQPQHF,TGTGCCAGCAGTTTAGCGGGACAGGACAATCAGCCCCAGCATTTT
.,TRBJ2-1,TRBV25-1,TRBD1,CASSSQGATYNEQFF,TGTGCCAGCAGTTCACAGGGGGCCACCTACAATGAGCAGTTCTTC
.,TRBJ2-7,TRBV27,TRBD2,CASSLTSGSFHEQYF,TGTGCCAGCAGTTTAACTAGCGGGAGTTTCCACGAGCAGTACTTC
.,TRBJ2-1,TRBV5-1,TRBD2,CASSTGTSGRGLDEQFF,TGCGCCAGCAGCACCGGGACTAGCGGGAGGGGTCTCGATGAGCAGTTCTTC
.,TRBJ2-6,TRBV28,.,CASSSSSAGANVLTF,TGTGCCAGCAGTTCTTCTAGCGCCGGGGCCAACGTCCTGACTTTC
.,TRBJ2-5,TRBV29-1,.,CSVEGQTGETQYF,TGCAGCGTTGAGGGCCAGACAGGCGAGACCCAGTACTTC
.,TRBJ2-1,TRBV19,TRBD2,CASSSPTSGSGHEQFF,TGTGCCAGTAGTTCCCCGACTAGCGGGAGCGGGCATGAGCAGTTCTTC
.,TRBJ2-7,TRBV7-8,TRBD1,CASSSGTGGVYEQYF,TGTGCCAGCAGCTCAGGGACAGGGGGCGTTTACGAGCAGTACTTC
.,TRBJ2-7,TRBV6-5,TRBD1,CASSTDRAWIYEQYF,TGTGCCAGCAGCACGGACAGGGCGTGGATCTACGAGCAGTACTTC
.,TRBJ2-3,TRBV6-4,.,CASSPELTTDTQYF,TGTGCCAGCAGTCCCGAACTCACCACAGATACGCAGTATTTT
.,TRBJ2-7,TRBV28,.,CASKVPSRNEQYF,TGTGCCAGCAAGGTGCCTTCTAGGAACGAGCAGTACTTC
few,TRBJ2-1,TRBV25-1,.,CASSDPGAGQFF,TGTGCCAGCAGTGACCCTGGGGCAGGCCAGTTCTTC
once,TRBJ1-1,TRBV6-1,.,CASTTGRRVTEAFF,TGTGCCAGCACTACGGGCCGCAGGGTCACTGAAGCTTTCTTT
.,TRBJ2-2,TRBV7-2,.,CASSSPRDYFTGELFF,TGTGCCAGCAGCTCCCCCCGAGACTACTTCACCGGGGAGCTGTTTTTT
once,TRBJ2-3,TRBV30,TRBD2,CAWSVPGLARDTQYF,TGTGCCTGGAGTGTACCCGGACTAGCCAGAGATACGCAGTATTTT
.,TRBJ2-5,TRBV14,TRBD1,CASSQKTGSLQETQYF,TGTGCCAGCAGCCAAAAGACAGGGAGTCTACAAGAGACCCAGTACTTC
.,TRBJ1-5,TRBV27,.,CASSTQGTHNQPQHF,TGTGCCAGCAGTACTCAGGGGACACATAATCAGCCCCAGCATTTT
.,TRBJ2-7,TRBV7-9,.,CASSQPLASSYEQYF,TGTGCCAGCAGCCAGCCTCTAGCGTCCTCCTACGAGCAGTACTTC